This section outlines one T cell receptor (beta chain) sequence together with its context. Its target antigen remains unknown. The record has no base qualities; no much larger clone is one base away. There are 13 amino acids in the CDR3, from cysteine to phenylalanine inclusive. Only the CDR3 DNA is retained, 39 bases long and in frame from the first base. V was cut back by 7 bases and J by 6 bases, leaving a gap of 12 bases between them. CDR1 MNHEY and CDR2 SVGAGI were looked up in the germline V gene. The sample comes from a study of human versus mouse CDR3 diversity and MHC coevolution (dated by TCRdb to the late 2010s). Study-level background: The immunoSEQ assay was reported to detect one in 200,000 T cells and to minimize multiplex PCR amplification bias. Across the mouse and human samples, each sample yielded between 0.6 x 10^7 and 1.6 x 10^7 valid reads. Human naive CD4 T cell repertoires were used as a reference for TCR selection on multiple MHC II alleles and were compared with human-TCR-locus transgenic mice carrying single MHC II. Three healthy volunteer blood donors were included in the human cohort, with one aged 30 to 39, one aged 40 to 50 and one aged 60 to 70 at collection.

The QIAGEN blood and tissue kit was used to extract genomic DNA from sorted cells, and the DNA was quantified on a NanoDrop 1000. The immunoSEQ platform deep sequenced and quantified TCR alpha and beta chains by multiplex PCR of genomic DNA. As for how the authors treated the data: TCR sequences were annotated using IMGT gene and region definitions. As a stand-in for the preselection repertoire, out-of-frame rearrangements were used and set against in-frame clonotypes. Repertoire size was estimated with the iCHAO1 estimator supplied with the immunoSEQ platform. A Gini index based on the Lorenz curve was applied to in-frame amino acid clonotypes to measure clonal inequality. Shared clonotypes were counted with the intersect function of the R package tcR, and similarity was scored with the Jaccard index. Frequencies of V, J and V-J usage were subjected to principal component analysis with the R prcomp function, without normalization. TCRdb limited this immuneACCESS table to in-frame rearrangements with V and J called. A share of clones is missing; checked studies link under half to unresolved V genes, and the rest is unexplained. The V and J calls and clone size are taken from that table; D and trimming were inferred from the DNA. This sample is represented by 80,000 or so clones; just over 90% of them were singletons. The ten largest clones add up to about 1.5% of the sample.

Fluorescence-activated cell sorting was used to isolate naive CD4 T cells, defined as CD45RO-negative and CD62L-positive, from PBMCs. From each donor, about 49 ml of fresh peripheral blood was taken, and Ficoll density centrifugation was then used to isolate PBMCs. Sorting was performed on a FACSAria III instrument, with purity above 90% for all samples. The paper's findings and limits, for the study overall: iCHAO1 estimates gave humans the largest TCR beta repertoire, 1.5 million to 2 million clonotypes, attributed likely to selection by multiple MHC II molecules. On average, humans had more CDR3 deletions and insertions than mice, indicating greater exonuclease and TdT activity. Repertoire diversity was not considered directly comparable between humans and mice because human T cells were selected on roughly 6 MHC II alleles. Most of the three human donors showed the lowest clonal inequality scores among all compared groups.

The sequence joins TRBV6-5 to TRBJ2-2; a weak D assignment points to TRBD1 (5 bases agree). What was sequenced was naive CD4+ T cells from blood. The cell subset or site label for this specimen denotes: CD45RO-negative CD62L-positive naive CD4 T cells. This receptor was identified in a person aged 25-75 years in good health. The nucleotides are TGTGCCAGCAATGGCAGGGTCGCCGGGGAGCTGTTTTTT. It translates as CASNGRVAGELFF.